Sequencing of this T cell receptor beta chain was carried out in a study of blood T cells in healthy people across ages. General observations from the study: Unsorted PBMC material precluded a definitive naive versus antigen-experienced comparison.

As regards this clonotype: Antigen specificity is unknown. One end of the junction fails to match germline, which may point to a read error.

The CDR3 consists of 14 residues. CDR1 is MNHEY, CDR2 SVGAGI, per germline. A second PCR, run for about 6 to 12 cycles, used a sample-barcoded 5' primer plus a J-beta primer mix. TCRdb ran MiXCR on the 5' RACE reads and lists one entry per CDR3 protein. The table shows roughly 1.5 million distinct CDR3 sequences, with 35% to 45% occurring only once. The sequence came from a woman younger than 35 in good health. The material sequenced was blood. This chain joins TRBV6-5 and TRBJ1-4; 7 nucleotides agree with TRBD1. CDR3 protein: CASGYSGGNEKLFF. Written as DNA, the CDR3 is TGTGCCAGCGGTTACTCAGGGGGAAATGAAAAACTGTTTTTT.